These T cell receptor beta chains were read from a single sample in a study of cytomegalovirus exposure and HLA in healthy donors. TCRdb's copy holds only in-frame clones and misses some; the assay was immunoSEQ multiplex PCR. The sample lists 150,000 to 200,000 clones; under 80% were seen once. The sequenced material came from PBMCs. The receptors originated from a human donor in good health. CDR3s include the opening cysteine and the closing phenylalanine or tryptophan. Fields, in order: V gene, D gene, J gene, clone size, CDR3 DNA, CDR3 protein. A D gene is named only where the DNA matches it firmly. Part of the rows lack a size; the others show once, few, many or a class for expanded clones.

TRBV19,.,TRBJ2-7,few,TGTGCCAGTAGTATTCTGACAGGTCGTTGGGGCGAGCAGTACTTC,CASSILTGRWGEQYF
TRBV27,.,TRBJ1-1,.,TGTGCCAGCAGTCCCGGGGGTGCTCGTGAAGCTTTCTTT,CASSPGGAREAFF
TRBV4-1,TRBD1,TRBJ2-7,.,TGCGCCAGCAGCCAAGGGCAGGGGGCATACGAGCAGTACTTC,CASSQGQGAYEQYF
TRBV7-9,TRBD1,TRBJ1-1,.,TGTGCCAGCAGCTCGACAGGGAGTGCCACTGAAGCTTTCTTT,CASSSTGSATEAFF
TRBV27,TRBD1,TRBJ1-3,.,TGTGCCAGCAGTTTAAGGCCCCCCATGACAGGGACAGGAAACACCATATATTTT,CASSLRPPMTGTGNTIYF
TRBV5-1,.,TRBJ2-5,.,TGCGCCAGCAGGGAGGGGGGGCCCCAAGAGACCCAGTACTTC,CASREGGPQETQYF
TRBV19,.,TRBJ1-5,.,TGTGCCAGTAGTATAGGAACAGCGGGTTTCTATTTT,CASSIGTAGFYF
TRBV7-2,TRBD2,TRBJ2-1,.,TGTGCCAGCAGCTGGACTAGCGCTGAGCAGTTCTTC,CASSWTSAEQFF
TRBV6-4,TRBD2,TRBJ2-1,.,TGTGCCAGCAGGGGACTAGACCGCAATGAGCAGTTCTTC,CASRGLDRNEQFF
TRBV11-1,TRBD2,TRBJ2-1,.,TGTGCCAGCAGCTTAGGGACTAGCGGGCCCTGGGATGAGCAGTTCTTC,CASSLGTSGPWDEQFF
TRBV5-6,.,TRBJ2-5,few,TGTGCCAGCAGCTCCGGGATTCAAGAGACCCAGTACTTC,CASSSGIQETQYF
TRBV7-3,TRBD2,TRBJ2-3,.,TGTGCCAGCAGCTCCACTCTAGCGGGGGCGCAGTATTTT,CASSSTLAGAQYF
TRBV7-2,.,TRBJ2-3,.,TGTGCCAGCAGCTTATTCGGTGTGCAGGGTCGGTATTTT,CASSLFGVQGRYF
TRBV11-2,.,TRBJ1-2,.,TGTGCCAGCAGCCCGTTACAGGGTCGGTTGGATGGCTACACCTTC,CASSPLQGRLDGYTF
TRBV7-9,.,TRBJ2-1,.,TGTGCCAGCAACTGGGGCGCAGGGGTTGGCAATGAGCAGTTCTTC,CASNWGAGVGNEQFF
TRBV5-1,TRBD1,TRBJ1-4,few,TGCGCCAGCAGCTTAAGGGGGCGGAGGGATGAAAAACTGTTTTTT,CASSLRGRRDEKLFF
TRBV30,.,TRBJ1-1,.,TGTGCCTGGAGTGGCCCTCCGGGATCTGAAGCTTTCTTT,CAWSGPPGSEAFF
TRBV28,.,TRBJ2-3,.,TGTGCCAGCGGAAGAGGGGGTAGCACAGATACGCAGTATTTT,CASGRGGSTDTQYF
TRBV2,TRBD1,TRBJ1-1,.,TGTGCCAGCAGCGGACCGGGCTCAGGGGGCCAGAGGACTGAAGCTTTCTTT,CASSGPGSGGQRTEAFF
TRBV5-1,TRBD2,TRBJ2-7,.,TGCGCCAGCAGCGGCGCGGGAGGCTCCTACGAGCAGTACTTC,CASSGAGGSYEQYF
TRBV7-9,TRBD1,TRBJ2-5,.,TGTGCCAGCAGCCCCCAGCTCTACAGGGGTGAGGAGACCCAGTACTTC,CASSPQLYRGEETQYF
TRBV7-3,.,TRBJ1-2,.,TGTGCCAGCCTTATTGGGCTATCAAACTATGGCTACACCTTC,CASLIGLSNYGYTF
TRBV6-1,.,TRBJ2-2,once,TGTGCCAGCATGCAGGGTGATTGGACCGGGGAGCTGTTTTTT,CASMQGDWTGELFF
TRBV6-4,TRBD2,TRBJ2-5,.,TGTGCCAGCAGTGTTAGCGGGGGGCCCCAAGAGACCCAGTACTTC,CASSVSGGPQETQYF
TRBV5-6,TRBD2,TRBJ2-7,.,TGTGCCAGCAGCGCCCTGGGAGGGTCTACCTACGAGCAGTACTTC,CASSALGGSTYEQYF
TRBV27,.,TRBJ1-6,.,TGTGCCAGCAGTTTAGAGATCACTAATTCGCCCCTCCACTTT,CASSLEITNSPLHF
TRBV4-3,TRBD1,TRBJ2-7,.,TGCGCCAGCAGCCAGACAGGGTTATCCGAGCAGTACTTC,CASSQTGLSEQYF
TRBV6-1,.,TRBJ2-1,.,TGTGCCAGCAGTTCCCTTCTAGCGAACAATGAGCAGTTCTTC,CASSSLLANNEQFF
TRBV5-1,.,TRBJ1-3,few,TGCGCCAGCAGCTGGGGGTTGGAGGGGTCTGGAAACACCATATATTTT,CASSWGLEGSGNTIYF
TRBV27,TRBD1,TRBJ1-2,.,TGTGCCAGCAGTGCCCCAGGACAGGGGATCTATGGCTACACCTTC,CASSAPGQGIYGYTF
TRBV5-4,TRBD2,TRBJ2-1,.,TGTGCCAGCAGCTTTAGCGGGGGGAATGAGCAGTTCTTC,CASSFSGGNEQFF
TRBV7-8,.,TRBJ2-2,.,TGTGCCAGCAGCTTGCAGCGGGTGAACACCGGGGAGCTGTTTTTT,CASSLQRVNTGELFF
TRBV5-1,TRBD1,TRBJ1-2,few,TGCGCCAGCAGCTCATCGGGACAGTCCTATGGCTACACCTTC,CASSSSGQSYGYTF
TRBV29-1,TRBD1,TRBJ1-1,.,TGCAGCGTTGAACGACAGGGGAACACTGAAGCTTTCTTT,CSVERQGNTEAFF
TRBV28,TRBD2,TRBJ2-3,.,TGTGCCAGCAGTTCTAGCGGGGGGGATCCAGATACGCAGTATTTT,CASSSSGGDPDTQYF
TRBV9,TRBD1,TRBJ2-4,.,TGTGCCAGCAGCGTAGCCAGGACAGGGGGCACGAACATTCAGTACTTC,CASSVARTGGTNIQYF
TRBV11-2,.,TRBJ2-5,.,TGTGCCAGCAGCCCCCTGGGATGGAGGGCCCAAGAGACCCAGTACTTC,CASSPLGWRAQETQYF
TRBV25-1,.,TRBJ1-1,.,TGTGCCAGCAGTGCAGGGCTAAACACTGAAGCTTTCTTT,CASSAGLNTEAFF
TRBV6-1,.,TRBJ1-5,.,TGTGCCAGCAGTGACCGCGGGCCCCAGCATTTT,CASSDRGPQHF
TRBV7-2,TRBD2,TRBJ2-7,.,TGTGCCAGCAGCTTAGCGGCTAGCGGGGGAAGCCCCGCCTACGAGCAGTACTTC,CASSLAASGGSPAYEQYF
TRBV19,.,TRBJ2-7,.,TGTGCCAGTAGCCATGCGACAGGTACCTACGAGCAGTACTTC,CASSHATGTYEQYF
TRBV6-1,.,TRBJ2-7,few,TGTGCCAGCAGTTTCGTCCTCGGGGAGCAGTACTTC,CASSFVLGEQYF
TRBV5-1,.,TRBJ1-2,.,TGCGCCAGCAGCACTGACGGACAGTATGGCTACACCTTC,CASSTDGQYGYTF
TRBV5-4,.,TRBJ2-5,.,TGTGCCAGCAGCTTGGATCCAGACCAAGAGACCCAGTACTTC,CASSLDPDQETQYF
TRBV11-3,.,TRBJ2-2,.,TGTGCCAGCAGCTTCCGACAGACCGGGGAGCTGTTTTTT,CASSFRQTGELFF
TRBV6-5,.,TRBJ1-2,.,TGTGCCAGCAGACCGGAGGGGCGAGGCTACACCTTC,CASRPEGRGYTF
TRBV19,TRBD1,TRBJ1-2,few,TGTGCCAGTAGTATTGGGGTCAGGGGGCGCGGCTACACCTTC,CASSIGVRGRGYTF
TRBV6-5,TRBD1,TRBJ1-1,.,TGTGCCAGCAGCTGGGGACAGGGGAGGACTGAAGCTTTCTTT,CASSWGQGRTEAFF
TRBV9,.,TRBJ2-5,.,TGTGCCAGCAGCGTAGGGGGGGACGAGACCCAGTACTTC,CASSVGGDETQYF
TRBV6-5,.,TRBJ1-2,.,TGTGCCAGCAGTTACGGGGGAGGCTATGGCTACACCTTC,CASSYGGGYGYTF
TRBV7-9,TRBD2,TRBJ2-7,.,TGTGCCAGCAGCTCCTTAGCGGGGGCCGCCCACGAGCAGTACTTC,CASSSLAGAAHEQYF
TRBV7-9,.,TRBJ1-2,.,TGTGCCAGCAGGTCAGCCCGGACAGATCTGAACTATGGCTACACCTTC,CASRSARTDLNYGYTF
TRBV5-4,.,TRBJ2-5,.,TGTGCCAGCAGCTTGGGACAGCGGGAAGAGACCCAGTACTTC,CASSLGQREETQYF